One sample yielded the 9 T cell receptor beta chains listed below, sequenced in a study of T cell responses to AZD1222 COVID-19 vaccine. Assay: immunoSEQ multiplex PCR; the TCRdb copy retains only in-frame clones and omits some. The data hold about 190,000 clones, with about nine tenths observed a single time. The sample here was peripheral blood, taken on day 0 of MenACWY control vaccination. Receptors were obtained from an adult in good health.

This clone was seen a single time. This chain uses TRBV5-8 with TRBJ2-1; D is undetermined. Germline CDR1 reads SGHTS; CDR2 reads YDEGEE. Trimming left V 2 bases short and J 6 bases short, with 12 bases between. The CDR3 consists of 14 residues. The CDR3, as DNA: TGTGCCAGCAGCTTTGGTGAAGGTATCAATGAGCAGTTCTTC. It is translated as CASSFGEGINEQFF.

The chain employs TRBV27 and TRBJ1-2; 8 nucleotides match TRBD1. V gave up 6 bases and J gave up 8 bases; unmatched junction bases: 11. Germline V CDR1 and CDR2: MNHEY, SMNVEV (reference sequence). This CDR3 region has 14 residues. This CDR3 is CASSPPPGTGGYTF. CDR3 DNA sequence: TGTGCCAGCAGCCCCCCCCCTGGGACAGGCGGCTACACCTTC.

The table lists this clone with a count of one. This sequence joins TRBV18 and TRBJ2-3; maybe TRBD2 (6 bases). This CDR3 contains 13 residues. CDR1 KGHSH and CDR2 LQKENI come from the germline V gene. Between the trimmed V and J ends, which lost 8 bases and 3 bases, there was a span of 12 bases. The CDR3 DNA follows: TGTGCCAGCGGCTCAGGGAGGACAGATACGCAGTATTTT. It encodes CASGSGRTDTQYF.

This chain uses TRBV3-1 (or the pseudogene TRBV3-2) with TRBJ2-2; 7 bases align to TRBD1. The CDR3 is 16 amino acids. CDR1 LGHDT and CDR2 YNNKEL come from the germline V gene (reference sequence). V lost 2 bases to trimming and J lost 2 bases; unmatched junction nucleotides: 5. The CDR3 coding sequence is TGTGCCAGCAGCCAACGGACAGGAGGAAACACCGGGGAGCTGTTTTTT. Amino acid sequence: CASSQRTGGNTGELFF.

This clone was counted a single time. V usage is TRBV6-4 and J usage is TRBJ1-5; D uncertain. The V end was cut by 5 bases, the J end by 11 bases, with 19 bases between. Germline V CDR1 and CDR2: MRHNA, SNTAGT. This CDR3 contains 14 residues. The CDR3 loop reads CASSRRWVNGSQHF. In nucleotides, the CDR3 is TGTGCCAGCAGTAGAAGGTGGGTCAATGGATCCCAGCATTTT.

CDR3 in amino acids: CASRNSLNTEAFF. DNA for the CDR3: TGTGCCAGCCGAAACTCTCTGAACACTGAAGCTTTCTTT. The chain combines TRBV9 with TRBJ1-1; D gene ambiguous. The CDR3 consists of 13 residues. The V gene lost 7 bases and the J gene lost 0 bases, with 10 bases spanning the gap. CDR1 and CDR2 from the germline V gene are SGDLS and YYNGEE.

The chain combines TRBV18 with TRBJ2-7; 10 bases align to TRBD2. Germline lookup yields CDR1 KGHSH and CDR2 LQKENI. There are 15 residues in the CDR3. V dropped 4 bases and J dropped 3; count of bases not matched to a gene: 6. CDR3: CASSRASGRFYEQYF. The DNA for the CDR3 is TGTGCCAGCTCACGGGCTAGCGGGAGATTCTACGAGCAGTACTTC.

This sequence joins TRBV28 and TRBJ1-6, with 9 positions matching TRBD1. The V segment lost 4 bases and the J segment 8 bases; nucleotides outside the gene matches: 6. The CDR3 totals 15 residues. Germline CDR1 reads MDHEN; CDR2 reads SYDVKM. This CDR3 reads CASSSPGQGDSPLHF. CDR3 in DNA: TGTGCCAGCAGTTCTCCGGGACAGGGCGATTCACCCCTCCACTTT.

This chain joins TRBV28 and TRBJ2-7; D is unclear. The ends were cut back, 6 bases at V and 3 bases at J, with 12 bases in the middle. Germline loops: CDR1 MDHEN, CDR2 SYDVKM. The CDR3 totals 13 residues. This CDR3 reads CASRSGADYEQYF. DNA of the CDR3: TGTGCCAGCAGGTCGGGCGCGGACTACGAGCAGTACTTC.